The 16 T cell receptor beta chains reported below all come from one sample, sequenced in a study of T cell responses to AZD1222 COVID-19 vaccine. The data were produced by immunoSEQ multiplex PCR, yet TCRdb's version contains in-frame clones alone and is incomplete. Among 250,000 or so clones listed, roughly 93% were seen once. Material: peripheral blood, obtained on day 0 of AZD1222 vaccination. The receptor source for this set is an adult in good health.

The CDR3 DNA reads as TGTGCCACTAAGGGACGGCAACCCTACGAGCAGTACTTC. It translates to CATKGRQPYEQYF. The rearrangement joins TRBV27 to TRBJ2-7; D is perhaps TRBD1 or TRBD2 (5 bases each). Per the germline V gene, CDR1 is MNHEY and CDR2 is SMNVEV (reference sequence). Between the trimmed V and J ends, which lost 10 bases and 2 bases, there was a span of 15 bases. This CDR3 has 13 amino acids.

The gene calls are TRBV6-5 and TRBJ1-1, with D uncertain. This CDR3 is 12 amino acids long. V was pared by 5 bases and J by 5 bases, with 9 bases between. The germline CDR1 and CDR2 sequences are MNHEY and SVGAGI. CDR3 in amino acids: CASSPWGTEAFF. In DNA form, the CDR3 reads TGTGCCAGCAGTCCCTGGGGAACTGAAGCTTTCTTT.

This chain uses TRBV7-6 with TRBJ2-7; perhaps D is TRBD1 or TRBD2 (7 bases each). This CDR3 is built from 15 residues. Trimming cost V 5 bases and J 3 bases, with 17 bases left between them. Germline loops: CDR1 SGHVS, CDR2 FNYEAQ. CDR3 nucleotide sequence: TGTGCCAGCAGCCCAGGGGGGGGACCCCACTACGAGCAGTACTTC. Its translation: CASSPGGGPHYEQYF.

This clone was observed a single time. J is TRBJ1-1 and V is TRBV7-9, with D possibly being TRBD1 (5 bases). Trimming removed 6 bases from V and 2 bases from J, with 10 bases in between. Germline CDR1 is SEHNR and CDR2 is FQNEAQ (reference sequence). The CDR3 contains 13 residues. The CDR3 region is CASSHDSNTEAFF. The CDR3 DNA is TGTGCCAGCAGTCACGACAGCAACACTGAAGCTTTCTTT.

This chain joins TRBV28 and TRBJ2-7; unclear D gene. The V and J ends lost 2 bases and 4 bases respectively, with 15 bases between them. The CDR3 is made up of 15 amino acids. In germline, CDR1 is MDHEN, CDR2 SYDVKM. The CDR3 region has the DNA TGTGCCAGCAGTTTAGGCGGCCAGGACCCTTACGAGCAGTACTTC. It specifies CASSLGGQDPYEQYF.

V is TRBV7-2 and J is TRBJ2-7, with unresolved D. The CDR3 contains 12 residues. Trimming left V 1 base short and J 7 bases short, with 8 bases between. Germline V gene lookup returns CDR1 SGHTA and CDR2 FQGNSA. CDR3 loop: CASSLGTWEQYF. In DNA form, the CDR3 reads TGTGCCAGCAGCTTAGGGACCTGGGAGCAGTACTTC. The full variable domain, with the rest looked up from reference TRBV7-2 and TRBJ2-7, is GAGVSQSPSNKVTEKGKDVELRCDPISGHTALYWYRQSLGQGLEFLIYFQGNSAPDKSGLPSDRFSAERTGGSVSTLTIQRTQQEDSAVYLCASSLGTWEQYFGPGTRLTVT.

The V call is TRBV10-1, the J call TRBJ2-7, with D perhaps matching TRBD1 or TRBD2 (5 bases each). The germline V gene encodes CDR1 WNHNN and CDR2 SYGVQD (reference sequence). The CDR3 spans 16 residues. V lost 9 bases and J lost 3, with 24 bases in between. The CDR3 sequence is CARPPGRWFAGYEQYF. CDR3 DNA: TGCGCCAGACCCCCGGGACGTTGGTTCGCAGGCTACGAGCAGTACTTC.

The V call is TRBV18, the J call TRBJ2-7, with no clear D. The CDR3 contains 11 residues. Germline CDR1 reads KGHSH; CDR2 reads LQKENI. Trimming took 2 bases from V and 7 from J, leaving 6 bases between them. The CDR3 region is CASSPGLEQYF. The CDR3 bases are TGTGCCAGCTCACCAGGGTTGGAGCAGTACTTC.

The rearrangement links TRBV4-1 to TRBJ2-2, with 14 nucleotides matching TRBD2. Germline V gene data show CDR1 as MGHRA and CDR2 as YSYEKL. J gave up 6 bases and V 3 bases, and 9 bases lay outside the gene matches. This CDR3 is 18 amino acids long. CDR3: CASSQGLAGVTGAGELFF. The CDR3 nucleotides read TGCGCCAGCAGCCAGGGACTAGCGGGAGTAACGGGAGCCGGGGAGCTGTTTTTT.

This clone was detected only once. The rearrangement uses TRBV5-1 and TRBJ2-1, with 10 bases identical to TRBD2. V was clipped by 4 bases and J by 8 bases; unmatched bases: 6. The CDR3 has 14 residues. Germline CDR1 and CDR2: SGHRS and YFSETQ. The CDR3 spells CASSLAGAGDEQFF. The CDR3 coding sequence is TGCGCCAGCAGCCTAGCGGGAGCGGGGGATGAGCAGTTCTTC. Together with reference TRBV5-1 and TRBJ2-1, the CDR3 gives the full variable domain: KAGVTQTPRYLIKTRGQQVTLSCSPISGHRSVSWYQQTPGQGLQFLFEYFSETQRNKGNFPGRFSGRQFSNSRSEMNVSTLELGDSALYLCASSLAGAGDEQFFGPGTRLTVL.

The J gene is TRBJ2-7, the V gene TRBV27, with 7 bases matching TRBD1. Per germline, CDR1 MNHEY and CDR2 SMNVEV (reference sequence). This CDR3 is built from 13 residues. After removal of 5 bases from V and 2 bases from J, the junction contained 3 bases not matched to a gene. In DNA form, the CDR3 reads TGTGCCAGCAGTCGCCAGGGGGCCTACGAGCAGTACTTC. This gives the protein CASSRQGAYEQYF.

The chain joins TRBV29-1 to TRBJ2-3; 8 nucleotides line up with TRBD1. This CDR3 comprises 15 residues. Germline assignment: CDR1 SQVTM and CDR2 ANQGSEA. V trimming: 8 bases; J trimming: 3 bases; junction bases outside the gene matches: 13. CDR3 loop: CSTLDRGKRTDTQYF. The CDR3 DNA sequence: TGCAGCACCCTTGACAGGGGAAAGAGAACAGATACGCAGTATTTT.

The chain combines TRBV12-3 or TRBV12-4 with TRBJ1-1; D is perhaps TRBD1 (6 bases). CDR3 size: 13 residues. Trimming removed 6 bases at V and 4 bases at J, with 12 bases between. The CDR3, as DNA: TGTGCCAGCAGCCCCAGGGGAGCCACTGAAGCTTTCTTT. It yields the protein CASSPRGATEAFF.

Details on this clone: Compared with germline, one end of the junction differs, possibly owing to a read error. The chain joins TRBV27 to TRBJ1-5; D call uncertain. The CDR3 has 15 residues. Germline CDR1 is MNHEY and CDR2 is SMNVEV (reference sequence). The DNA of the CDR3 is TGTGCCGGCAGGCCCTCTAGCAATAGCAATCAGCCCCAGCATTTT. Translating gives CAGRPSSNSNQPQHF.

Comment on this clone: The sample has other DNA sequences that encode this CDR3 too. V usage is TRBV9 and J usage is TRBJ1-4, with D tentatively TRBD1 (5 bases). V lost 0 bases and J lost 0, with 6 bases in between. The CDR3 runs 15 residues. CDR1 and CDR2 (germline): SGDLS, YYNGEE. The CDR3 protein is CASSVGGTTNEKLFF. For the CDR3, the DNA is TGTGCCAGCAGCGTAGGGGGCACAACTAATGAAAAACTGTTTTTT. Full variable domain (outside the CDR3, taken from reference TRBV9 and TRBJ1-4): DSGVTQTPKHLITATGQRVTLRCSPRSGDLSVYWYQQSLDQGLQFLIQYYNGEERAKGNILERFSAQQFPDLHSELNLSSLELGDSALYFCASSVGGTTNEKLFFGSGTQLSVL.

V usage is TRBV5-1 and J usage is TRBJ1-4; D unclear. There are 15 residues in the CDR3. Per germline, CDR1 SGHRS and CDR2 YFSETQ. Trimming pared 5 bases from V and 0 bases from J, leaving 11 bases between. In nucleotides, the CDR3 is TGCGCCAGCAGGTCGTCGATAACAACTAATGAAAAACTGTTTTTT. This translates into CASRSSITTNEKLFF.